Listed below are T cell receptor beta chains from one sample, sequenced in a study of T cells after yellow fever vaccination. MiXCR was run by TCRdb on the 5' RACE reads, yielding one entry per CDR3 protein. The table includes 600,000 to 750,000 distinct CDR3 sequences, around an eighth detected once. The sample here was PBMCs, taken on the day of the yellow fever booster vaccination. The source of these receptors is a young man who received the YFV17D yellow fever vaccine. The CDR3 runs from the conserved cysteine through the conserved F or W. A D gene is named only where the DNA matches it firmly.

D gene | J gene | V gene | CDR3 protein
TRBD1 | TRBJ2-7 | TRBV20-1 | CSAARTGGSYEQYF
TRBD1 | TRBJ2-7 | TRBV28 | CASTKGQGNYEQYF
NA | TRBJ1-5 | TRBV10-3 | CAISPSRDQPQHF
TRBD2 | TRBJ2-1 | TRBV7-8 | CASSLFPSGPSSYNEQFF
NA | TRBJ2-2 | TRBV7-2 | CASSSGAGWGTGELFF
TRBD2 | TRBJ2-2 | TRBV28 | CASSPSTSGFAGELFF
NA | TRBJ2-5 | TRBV20-1 | CSATKLDLGETQYF
NA | TRBJ1-6 | TRBV15 | CATSRGAGRRNSPLHF
TRBD2 | TRBJ2-2 | TRBV6-5 | CASSYASGRAPGELFF
NA | TRBJ2-7 | TRBV5-6 | CASSLMLRGREQYF
NA | TRBJ2-2 | TRBV7-2 | CASSLVGRLNTGELFF
TRBD1 | TRBJ2-3 | TRBV5-5 | CASRAPGQNTDTQYF
NA | TRBJ2-7 | TRBV6-5 | CASSYKGQKYEQYF
NA | TRBJ1-2 | TRBV29-1 | CSVVRGASYGYTF
NA | TRBJ2-3 | TRBV29-1 | CSVGPRLAPDTQYF
NA | TRBJ2-7 | TRBV9 | CASSAGQPYEQYF
NA | TRBJ1-1 | TRBV5-6 | CASSFGERVGEAFF
TRBD1 | TRBJ1-6 | TRBV7-8 | CASSYRDRGGSPLHF
TRBD1 | TRBJ2-1 | TRBV5-5 | CASRPGTGPYNEQFF
NA | TRBJ1-6 | TRBV20-1 | CSAQGENSPLHF
NA | TRBJ2-3 | TRBV9 | CASSGGPRDPATDTQYF
NA | TRBJ2-7 | TRBV5-5 | CASSLASSAGRLYEQYF
TRBD1 | TRBJ1-1 | TRBV20-1 | CSARAQGAMGTEAFF
TRBD2 | TRBJ2-2 | TRBV30 | CAWRPSGRAVGELFF
NA | TRBJ1-1 | TRBV15 | CATSRNRVGTEAFF
TRBD2 | TRBJ2-1 | TRBV15 | CATSRVSGSFNEQFF
TRBD2 | TRBJ2-3 | TRBV20-1 | CSATSGIVLDTQYF
TRBD1 | TRBJ1-2 | TRBV5-5 | CASSLRTGSLDYGYTF
TRBD2 | TRBJ2-5 | TRBV5-4 | CASSSTSGTSQETQYF